Sequencing of this TCR beta chain was carried out in a study of blood T cell repertoires in COVID-19. Study context: Specimens from acute and convalescent COVID-19 originated in the United States, Italy and Spain. T cells, B-cell-depleted T cells, or PBMCs supplied cDNA or gDNA.

It was during active infection that Seattle patients were enrolled and then longitudinally followed. Authors' processing steps: How many nucleated cells were present was estimated from reference gene primer amplification. Clones were sequenced by immunoSEQ multiplex PCR, and TCRdb holds only the in-frame ones, with some missing. D and trimming were read from the DNA, whereas the V and J calls and clone size are those reported in that table. The data contain about 230,000 clones, just under 90% of them singletons. The CDR3 is 15 amino acids. Germline CDR1 SQVTM, CDR2 ANQGSEA. Between the trimmed V and J ends, which lost 3 bases and 2 bases, there was a span of 15 bases.

The sequence was collected from a man aged 25 to 45 with COVID-19, enrolled during active disease. The sequencing input was peripheral blood. This chain joins TRBV29-1 and TRBJ2-3; D is perhaps TRBD2 (7 bases). The CDR3 nucleotides read TGCAGCGTTGAGGGAGGGGACACCTTCACAGATACGCAGTATTTT. Its translation: CSVEGGDTFTDTQYF.